Below, 22 T cell receptor beta chains from the same sample are listed, as sequenced in a study of technical replicates of blood from a few donors. The table came from immunoSEQ multiplex PCR; TCRdb's copy has only in-frame clones and leaves some out. This table has approximately 81,000 clones, 90% to 97% appearing once. Sequences were obtained from T cells isolated from PBMCs. Receptors were obtained from a human donor in good health.

This sequence joins TRBV27 and TRBJ1-5; unclear D gene. V lost 2 bases and J 3 bases, leaving 5 bases between the germline ends. Germline CDR1 reads MNHEY; CDR2 reads SMNVEV (reference sequence). CDR3 length: 13 residues. The DNA for the CDR3 is TGTGCCAGCAGTTTAAAAGCCAATCAGCCCCAGCATTTT. It yields the protein CASSLKANQPQHF.

The chain joins TRBV2 to TRBJ1-5; TRBD1 is a possible D gene (6 bases). This CDR3 region has 13 residues. V shed 4 bases and J shed 4 bases, with 8 bases lying between them. The germline V gene encodes CDR1 SNHLY and CDR2 FYNNEI. CDR3 loop: CASSGQVNQPQHF. DNA for the CDR3: TGTGCCAGCAGTGGACAGGTTAATCAGCCCCAGCATTTT.

The chain links TRBV6-1 to TRBJ2-6; possible D gene TRBD1, 5 bases. The germline gives CDR1 MNHNS, CDR2 SASEGT. The length of the CDR3 is 15 residues. V gave up 6 bases and J gave up 0 bases, with 9 bases separating them. CDR3 in amino acids: CASSPTVSGANVLTF. CDR3 coding DNA: TGTGCCAGCAGCCCGACAGTCTCTGGGGCCAACGTCCTGACTTTC.

This clone was seen only a few times. The CDR3 DNA reads as TGTGCCAGCAGCAAGACAGGTACTAACACTGAAGCTTTCTTT. This gives the protein CASSKTGTNTEAFF. The rearrangement uses TRBV9 and TRBJ1-1, with D possibly being TRBD1 (6 bases). V was clipped by 4 bases and J by 2 bases, with 12 bases between them. The CDR3 covers 14 residues. Germline values: CDR1 SGDLS, CDR2 YYNGEE.

The chain is built from TRBV7-9 and TRBJ1-2; D not certain. With 2 bases removed from V and 0 bases from J, the gap between germline ends came to 16 bases. Germline V lookup: CDR1 SEHNR, CDR2 FQNEAQ (reference sequence). The CDR3 has 17 residues. The CDR3 nucleotides read TGTGCCAGCAGCTTAAGCCGGGGAGGAGGGACTAACTATGGCTACACCTTC. It yields the protein CASSLSRGGGTNYGYTF.

V and J are TRBV25-1 and TRBJ1-4, with 7 bases that match TRBD1. This CDR3 has 15 residues. The V gene end was trimmed by 7 bases and the J gene end by 3 bases; junction bases not matched to a gene: 8. Per germline, CDR1 MGHDK and CDR2 SYGVNS. CDR3 DNA: TGTGCCAGCAATACCCGAACAGGGGCTAATGAAAAACTGTTTTTT. Its translation: CASNTRTGANEKLFF.

V and J are TRBV6-1 and TRBJ2-7, with D perhaps TRBD1 (5 bases). This CDR3 has 12 residues. Germline assignment: CDR1 MNHNS and CDR2 SASEGT. The V and J ends lost 1 base and 6 bases respectively, with 7 bases between them. CDR3 residues: CASSEVGAEQYF. CDR3 coding DNA: TGTGCCAGCAGTGAAGTTGGGGCCGAGCAGTACTTC.

The chain has TRBV30 and TRBJ2-1; 8 bases fit TRBD2. Looked up from germline, CDR1 is GTSNPN and CDR2 is SVGIG (reference sequence). The CDR3 has 15 residues. V lost 5 bases and J lost 7; bases outside the gene matches: 13. CDR3 in amino acids: CAWADGRGVWNEQFF. In DNA, the CDR3 is TGTGCCTGGGCAGACGGGCGGGGGGTATGGAATGAGCAGTTCTTC.

This chain connects TRBV27 to TRBJ2-3; possibly TRBD1 for D (5 bases). CDR1 MNHEY and CDR2 SMNVEV come from the germline V gene (reference sequence). CDR3 length: 14 residues. Trimming cost V 5 bases and J 1 base, with 10 bases left between them. Here the CDR3 DNA reads TGTGCCAGCAGTCCGGACATGCGCACAGATACGCAGTATTTT. It codes for CASSPDMRTDTQYF.

This clone was detected once. CDR3 coding DNA: TGTGCCAGTAGTACCCTCGCAGGGACAGGTAGCACCGGGGAGCTGTTTTTT. Translation gives CASSTLAGTGSTGELFF. The V gene is TRBV19, the J gene TRBJ2-2; 8 positions agree with TRBD1. CDR1 and CDR2 from the germline V gene are LNHDA and SQIVND (reference sequence). After removal of 4 bases from V and 4 bases from J, the junction contained 11 bases not matched to a gene. The CDR3 totals 17 residues.

The gene calls are TRBV21-1 and TRBJ2-7; whether TRBD2, the table's D call, matches the DNA was not checked. TRBV21-1 is reported as a pseudogene. This CDR3 is 15 amino acids long. The CDR3 coding sequence is TGTGCCAGCAGCAGTCTAGTATTTGGGTCCTACGAGCAGTACTTC. This sequence encodes CASSSLVFGSYEQYF.

The V and J genes are TRBV18 and TRBJ2-5; tentatively, D is TRBD1 (5 bases). CDR1 is KGHSH and CDR2 is LQKENI in the germline V gene. V dropped 6 bases and J dropped 5 bases, with 13 bases sitting between them. CDR3 length: 13 residues. CDR3 in amino acids: CASSQGLEETQYF. The CDR3 nucleotides read TGTGCCAGCTCGCAGGGTTTAGAGGAGACCCAGTACTTC.

J is TRBJ2-1 and V is TRBV4-1; TRBD2 agrees at 8 bases. Germline values: CDR1 MGHRA, CDR2 YSYEKL. This CDR3 has 15 amino acids. V lost 2 bases, J lost 3 bases, and 3 bases stayed unmatched. In DNA, the CDR3 is TGCGCCAGCAGCCAACGGCGGGAGGTCTACAATGAGCAGTTCTTC. Residues: CASSQRREVYNEQFF.

This chain links TRBV14 with TRBJ1-4; D possibly corresponds to TRBD1 (5 bases). The CDR3 runs to 16 residues. In germline, CDR1 is SGHDN, CDR2 FVKESK. The V gene lost 3 bases and the J gene lost 5 bases, with 16 bases spanning the gap. CDR3 sequence reads: CASSQLETELNEKLFF. The CDR3 coding sequence is TGTGCCAGCAGCCAGTTAGAGACAGAATTAAATGAAAAACTGTTTTTT. Variable domain in full (rest from reference TRBV14 and TRBJ1-4): EAGVTQFPSHSVIEKGQTVTLRCDPISGHDNLYWYRRVMGKEIKFLLHFVKESKQDESGMPNNRFLAERTGGTYSTLKVQPAELEDSGVYFCASSQLETELNEKLFFGSGTQLSVL.

The chain joins TRBV6-5 to TRBJ2-1; unclear D gene. CDR3 length: 11 residues. V was clipped by 7 bases and J by 8 bases, with 9 bases between them. CDR1 and CDR2 (germline): MNHEY, SVGAGI. CDR3 protein: CASTLRDEQFF. CDR3 DNA: TGTGCCAGCACCCTCCGGGATGAGCAGTTCTTC.

CDR3 in DNA: TGTGCCAGCAGTGAGGTCGGGACAGGGGATACTGAAGCTTTCTTT. Translation gives CASSEVGTGDTEAFF. The J gene is TRBJ1-1, the V gene TRBV2; 10 positions match TRBD1. The CDR3 consists of 15 residues. The V gene's germline CDR1 is SNHLY and CDR2 FYNNEI. The junction had 6 bases not matched to a gene; V was cut back by 3 bases and J by 5 bases.

This chain joins TRBV6-4 and TRBJ2-2, with 7 bases matching TRBD1. This CDR3 has 15 residues. J gave up 5 bases and V 0 bases, and 3 bases lay outside the gene matches. CDR1 and CDR2 (germline): MRHNA, SNTAGT. The CDR3 is CASSDSDRETGELFF. CDR3 nucleotide sequence: TGTGCCAGCAGTGACTCCGACAGGGAAACCGGGGAGCTGTTTTTT.

The chain carries TRBV2 and TRBJ1-5; a weak D match, TRBD1 (6 bases). V gave up 8 bases and J gave up 0 bases, with 14 bases separating them. The CDR3 is 15 amino acids. Germline values: CDR1 SNHLY, CDR2 FYNNEI. CDR3 region: CASGQGTYSNQPQHF. CDR3 sequence (DNA): TGTGCCAGCGGGCAAGGGACATATAGCAATCAGCCCCAGCATTTT.

The chain joins TRBV6-5 to TRBJ1-1; weak D call: TRBD1 (5 bases). Germline values: CDR1 MNHEY, CDR2 SVGAGI. This CDR3 spans 11 amino acids. The V end lost 11 bases, the J end lost 4 bases, and 11 bases lay between the germline ends. The DNA for the CDR3 is TGTGCCGTACAGGTTCTCACTGAAGCTTTCTTT. Translation gives CAVQVLTEAFF.

CDR3 in DNA: TGTGCCAGCAGCGACAGACACGATTTCAACGAGCAGTACTTC. It encodes CASSDRHDFNEQYF. V gene TRBV7-6 combines with J gene TRBJ2-7, with D possibly matching TRBD1 (5 bases). CDR1 is SGHVS and CDR2 is FNYEAQ in the germline V gene. The CDR3 consists of 14 residues. V was pared by 5 bases and J by 5 bases, with 16 bases between.

CDR3 DNA sequence: TGTGCCAGTGGTGGGGACAGGGGAGCCTCAGGCTACACCTTC. This codes for CASGGDRGASGYTF. V is TRBV19 and J is TRBJ1-2; 10 bases line up with TRBD1. Trimming at V came to 8 bases and at J to 8 bases, leaving 11 bases not matched to a gene. CDR1 and CDR2 from the germline V gene are LNHDA and SQIVND (reference sequence). The CDR3 has 14 amino acids.

The V and J genes are TRBV6-1 and TRBJ2-3; TRBD1 matches at 7 bases. Germline V gene data show CDR1 as MNHNS and CDR2 as SASEGT. CDR3 size: 15 residues. Losses at the gene ends were 2 bases for V and 2 bases for J; bases not matched to a gene: 4. The CDR3 region has the DNA TGTGCCAGCAGTGAACTGACAGGGTACACAGATACGCAGTATTTT. Translating gives CASSELTGYTDTQYF.